This T cell receptor (beta chain) originates from a study of identical twins listed by TCRdb under 2016. Concerning the study at large: The study deep-sequenced TCR alpha and beta repertoires from monozygotic twins, unrelated adults of various ages and cord blood to test whether fetal clonotypes persist. To rule out contamination, the twin experiments were replicated at different times with different library preparation protocols.

In regard to this clonotype: Its binding antigen is unknown. Base qualities are not recorded, but no much larger clone differs from it by a single base.

Every donor was a healthy Caucasian. The twin cohort consisted of three pairs of female monozygotic twins, all aged roughly 18 to 30 years. Positive isolation kits from Invitrogen were used to isolate the CD4+ and CD8+ T cell populations. General study outcomes and caveats: Zero-insertion analyses could be partly confounded by invariant T cells such as MAIT and iNKT, although diverse VJ usage argued against such confounding for most clonotypes. Because the same donors could not be followed over many years, the conclusions depended on cross-sectional statistical analysis. The excess sharing between twins in beta out-of-frame sequences was weaker because fewer shared sequences reduced the signal-to-noise ratio. Compared with coincidental sharing between unrelated individuals, out-of-frame TCR alpha sequences shared between twins showed an excess of sequences with low generation probability. Fewer insertions were carried by abundant cord blood beta clonotypes, a similar but weaker trend appeared in young adult naive repertoires, and no such trend appeared in memory repertoires. Out-of-frame TCR alpha sharing in monozygotic twins was systematically underestimated by recombination models, whereas sharing between unrelated individuals was in agreement with the recombination models.

The method behind the library was 5' RACE. Sequencing relied on an Illumina HiSeq 2000. Template switching added a universal primer binding site, and the final cDNA carried a unique molecular identifier that allowed TCR cDNA molecules to be counted accurately. Specific primers in the conserved constant-segment region were used to synthesize first-strand cDNA for the TCR alpha and beta chains. Each cDNA library was double barcoded, with a SMART-Mk sample barcode plus Illumina barcodes, to control for contamination. TruSeq adapter sequences along with Illumina sample barcodes were introduced in two successive PCR steps. The Illumina HiSeq platform was used with custom primers to sequence TCR alpha and beta cDNA libraries. Concerning the study's data processing: MiGEC was used to process raw reads and extract unique molecular identifiers, and MiXCR was used to find CDR3 positions. For each individual, recombination models were inferred using an EM algorithm with the repgenHMM and IGoR tools. Shared clonotypes were analyzed with the tcR package in R, and sharing was normalized by the product of cloneset sizes. Out-of-frame nonproductive sequences were analyzed to study raw recombination free of thymic and clonal selection effects. TCRdb reanalyzed the raw reads on its own, using fastp at Q25 for trimming and MiXCR for clone calling, and kept in-frame beta chains. When rows share a CDR3 protein, they turn into one entry using the most common DNA and genes. The V and J calls here are based on TCRdb, not the publication. The sample table records approximately 350,000 distinct CDR3 sequences; approximately 13% of these occur just once. The leading ten clones occupy about 7% of the sample.

The germline V gene sets CDR1 to SNHLY and CDR2 to FYNNEI. Reading from cysteine to phenylalanine, the CDR3 counts 14 amino acids. The only DNA kept is the CDR3, 42 bases in frame from the first base. Cut back by 7 bases and 0 bases, the V and J ends lie 10 bases apart. These records were also assigned to another study, of yellow fever vaccine responses in identical twins. As that second study puts it: According to the authors, the vaccine-induced T cell response in identical twins seemed to be partly convergent and partly specific to each individual. The study precisely tracked vaccine-responding T cell clones in identical twins.

The V and J genes are TRBV2 and TRBJ1-3, with no D gene named confidently. Sequenced input: CD8+ T cells sorted from blood. The receptor comes from a woman between 18 and 30 years old in good health. The CDR3 protein: CASIDRFSGNTIYF. The bases read TGTGCCAGCATTGATAGGTTCTCTGGAAACACCATATATTTT.